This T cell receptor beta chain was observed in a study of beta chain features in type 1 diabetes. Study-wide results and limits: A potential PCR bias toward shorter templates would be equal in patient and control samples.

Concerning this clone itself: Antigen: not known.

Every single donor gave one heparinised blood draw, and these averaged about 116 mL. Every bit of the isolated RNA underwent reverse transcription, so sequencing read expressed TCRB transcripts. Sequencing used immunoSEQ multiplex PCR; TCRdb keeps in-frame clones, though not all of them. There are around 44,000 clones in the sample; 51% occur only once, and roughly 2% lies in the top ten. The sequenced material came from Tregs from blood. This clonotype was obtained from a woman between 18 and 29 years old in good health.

The CDR3 here is CASSFFGRGNNEQFF. In DNA form, the CDR3 reads TGTGCCAGCAGCTTCTTCGGGCGGGGCAACAATGAGCAGTTCTTC. This chain joins TRBV6-6 and TRBJ2-1; D may be TRBD2 (6 bases). The V gene lost 6 bases and the J gene lost 5 bases, with 17 bases spanning the gap. The CDR3 is 15 residues long. Germline-derived CDR1 and CDR2 are MNHNY and SVGAGI (reference sequence).